Shown below are 30 T cell receptor beta chains from a single sample sequenced in a study of CD8 T cells in ankylosing spondylitis. Broader study findings: Blood from ankylosing spondylitis patients appeared to carry a characteristic roughly 8-variant TCR beta motif.

Antigens of these TCRs are unknown. TCRdb reprocessed the 5' RACE reads with MiXCR, giving one entry per CDR3 protein. This table has about 90,000 distinct CDR3 sequences, just under 9% appearing once. The sequencing input was blood, either unsorted or a sorted T cell fraction (not recorded which). The receptor set was obtained from a male donor with ankylosing spondylitis.

This clonotype appeared many times. The rearrangement links TRBV12-3 or TRBV12-4 to TRBJ2-1, with 7 bases identical to TRBD2. The ends lost 5 bases at V and 5 bases at J; junction bases unmatched: 0. This CDR3 spans 12 amino acids. The chain's CDR3 is CASSAGDNEQFF. For the CDR3, the DNA is TGTGCCAGCAGTGCGGGAGACAATGAGCAGTTCTTC.

This clonotype was seen only a few times. The gene calls are TRBV2 and TRBJ2-1; 9 bases fit TRBD2. The CDR3 sequence is 15 residues long. V gave up 3 bases and J gave up 4 bases; unmatched junction bases: 4. CDR1 is SNHLY, CDR2 FYNNEI, per germline. The CDR3 DNA sequence: TGTGCCAGCAGTGACCTAGCGGGAACGTACAATGAGCAGTTCTTC. It specifies CASSDLAGTYNEQFF.

The rearrangement links TRBV6-6 to TRBJ1-2; D unresolved. The CDR3 is 11 residues long. Germline values: CDR1 MNHNY, CDR2 SVGAGI (reference sequence). V lost 6 bases to trimming and J lost 6 bases, with 8 bases between them. CDR3 nucleotide sequence: TGTGCCAGCAGGGCAATGGATGGCTACACCTTC. Translating it yields CASRAMDGYTF.

This clonotype was recorded at least ten times. The chain uses TRBV5-1 and TRBJ1-5; 7 bases agree with TRBD1. Trimming cost V 4 bases and J 7 bases; bases outside gene matches: 11. Germline V gene data show CDR1 as SGHRS and CDR2 as YFSETQ. The CDR3 spans 15 residues. The CDR3 region is CASSKTTGEGQPQHF. The CDR3 DNA sequence: TGCGCCAGCAGCAAAACCACAGGGGAAGGACAGCCCCAGCATTTT.

This clonotype was found a few times. The chain joins TRBV4-1 to TRBJ2-1; 7 bases line up with TRBD2. The V gene's germline CDR1 is MGHRA and CDR2 YSYEKL. The CDR3 has 15 residues. With V trimmed by 4 bases and J by 4 bases, 7 bases remained unmatched. CDR3 residues: CASSPGMREYNEQFF. The DNA of the CDR3 is TGCGCCAGCAGCCCGGGGATGCGGGAGTACAATGAGCAGTTCTTC.

This clonotype came up many times. The rearrangement uses TRBV12-3 or TRBV12-4 and TRBJ1-1, with D possibly matching TRBD1 (5 bases). This CDR3 is built from 14 residues. The germline V and J ends were trimmed by 8 bases and 1 base, with 14 bases remaining between them. The CDR3: CASPGGGTNTEAFF. Here the CDR3 DNA reads TGTGCCAGCCCCGGGGGGGGGACGAACACTGAAGCTTTCTTT.

This chain links TRBV12-5 with TRBJ2-1, with 8 nucleotides matching TRBD2. The CDR3 loop spans 15 amino acids. The junction had 6 bases not matched to a gene; V was cut back by 7 bases and J by 1 base. Germline CDR1 LGHNT, CDR2 FRNRAP. The CDR3 sequence: CASELSGVSYNEQFF. The CDR3 nucleotides read TGTGCTAGTGAACTTAGCGGGGTTTCCTACAATGAGCAGTTCTTC.

In this sample, this clonotype turned up many times. V usage is TRBV2 and J usage is TRBJ1-1, with a weak D call TRBD1 (6 bases). Germline V gene lookup returns CDR1 SNHLY and CDR2 FYNNEI. CDR3 length equals 15 residues. The V end was cut by 9 bases, the J end by 4 bases, with 21 bases between. DNA for the CDR3: TGTGCCAGGGGGGCGGGACAACTCGCGGGCACTGAAGCTTTCTTT. As protein: CARGAGQLAGTEAFF.

The CDR3 region is CSARAPMANLSYEQYF. The CDR3 coding sequence is TGCAGTGCTAGAGCCCCCATGGCGAACCTTTCCTACGAGCAGTACTTC. The V call is TRBV20-1, the J call TRBJ2-7, with unresolved D. Germline lookup yields CDR1 DFQATT and CDR2 SNEGSKA (reference sequence). With 1 base removed from V and 1 base from J, the gap between germline ends came to 17 bases. This CDR3 contains 16 residues.

This sequence joins TRBV30 and TRBJ1-4; D ambiguous. CDR3 length equals 14 residues. Germline-derived CDR1 and CDR2 are GTSNPN and SVGIG (reference sequence). V lost 1 base and J lost 2, with 8 bases in between. The CDR3 bases are TGTGCCTGGAGTGAAAGGAGGACTAATGAAAAACTGTTTTTT. This codes for CAWSERRTNEKLFF.

V is TRBV7-9 and J is TRBJ1-2, with D possibly TRBD1 on 5 matching bases. The CDR3 sequence is 13 residues long. Trimming removed 7 bases at V and 1 base at J, with 10 bases between. The germline gives CDR1 SEHNR, CDR2 FQNEAQ (reference sequence). The CDR3 is CASTETVNYGYTF. In nucleotides, the CDR3 is TGTGCCAGCACAGAGACAGTTAACTATGGCTACACCTTC.

This clonotype was observed a handful of times. This rearrangement joins TRBV28 to TRBJ2-2; possible D gene TRBD2, 5 bases. The germline gives CDR1 MDHEN, CDR2 SYDVKM. The CDR3 spans 16 residues. V lost 3 bases to trimming and J lost 1 base, with 12 bases between them. CDR3 in DNA: TGTGCCAGCAGTTTCCCCCCCAGCGGGAACACCGGGGAGCTGTTTTTT. Translation gives CASSFPPSGNTGELFF.

The rearrangement links TRBV20-1 to TRBJ2-2; D remains unclear. Germline lookup yields CDR1 DFQATT and CDR2 SNEGSKA (reference sequence). V lost 0 bases and J lost 1, with 6 bases in between. The length of the CDR3 is 14 residues. The CDR3 DNA is TGCAGTGCTAGAGATAACTTGAACACCGGGGAGCTGTTTTTT. Translated, it gives CSARDNLNTGELFF.

The chain links TRBV12-3 or TRBV12-4 to TRBJ2-3; D may match TRBD1 or TRBD2 (5 bases each). V was cut by 3 bases and J by 6 bases, with 13 bases left in between. CDR3 length equals 14 residues. The CDR3 spells CASSFMSEGDTQYF. Here the CDR3 DNA reads TGTGCCAGCAGTTTCATGTCAGAGGGGGATACGCAGTATTTT.

This clonotype has just a few counts. V usage is TRBV27 and J usage is TRBJ2-1; D is possibly TRBD1 (5 bases). Looked up from germline, CDR1 is MNHEY and CDR2 is SMNVEV (reference sequence). This CDR3 is built from 14 residues. V lost 7 bases and J 7 bases, leaving 17 bases between the germline ends. CDR3 loop: CASITRAPGNEQFF. The CDR3 bases are TGTGCCAGCATAACACGGGCCCCAGGGAATGAGCAGTTCTTC.

The V call is TRBV7-9, the J call TRBJ2-5, with 8 bases lining up with TRBD1. This CDR3 is built from 16 residues. The germline gives CDR1 SEHNR, CDR2 FQNEAQ (reference sequence). J lost 4 bases, V lost 4 bases, and 11 bases had no gene match. In DNA, the CDR3 is TGTGCCAGCAGCTCGGCAGGGGGCTCCTGGAGAGAGACCCAGTACTTC. Translated: CASSSAGGSWRETQYF. The full variable domain, in which reference TRBV7-9 and TRBJ2-5 provide the parts outside the CDR3, is DTGVSQNPRHKITKRGQNVTFRCDPISEHNRLYWYRQTLGQGPEFLTYFQNEAQLEKSRLLSDRFSAERPKGSFSTLEIQRTEQGDSAMYLCASSSAGGSWRETQYFGPGTRLLVL.

V gene TRBV6-6 combines with J gene TRBJ1-3, with no clear D. The CDR3 totals 11 residues. V lost 8 bases and J lost 4, with 6 bases in between. Germline CDR1 is MNHNY and CDR2 is SVGAGI (reference sequence). Here the CDR3 DNA reads TGTGCCAGCGTAGCCGGAAACACCATATATTTT. Translating it yields CASVAGNTIYF.

Regarding this clonotype: A single base separates this from a much larger clone, so it may be a read error. The conserved final phenylalanine or tryptophan is absent from the CDR3, which likely points to a read error. The chain carries TRBV11-2 and TRBJ2-2; 8 positions match TRBD2. V shed 1 base and J 5 bases; nucleotides not matched to a gene: 3. CDR1 is SGHAT, CDR2 FQNNGV, per germline. CDR3 length: 15 amino acids. DNA of the CDR3: TGTGCCAGCAGCTTAGGCCCGGGAGGGACCGGGGAGCTGTTTTCT. As protein: CASSLGPGGTGELFS.

In this sample, this clonotype turned up many times. The chain uses TRBV2 and TRBJ2-1; TRBD2 matches 7 bases. The length of the CDR3 is 13 residues. V was pared by 3 bases and J by 7 bases, with 3 bases of the junction left unmatched. Germline assignment: CDR1 SNHLY and CDR2 FYNNEI. The CDR3 bases are TGTGCCAGCAGTGAGCGGGAGAGGAATGAGCAGTTCTTC. Its protein product is CASSERERNEQFF.

The rearrangement links TRBV7-8 to TRBJ1-2, with D hard to call. V lost 3 bases and J lost 2, with 13 bases in between. Germline values: CDR1 SGHVS, CDR2 FQNEAQ. The CDR3 is 15 residues long. The CDR3 sequence: CASSFLAAINYGYTF. CDR3 in DNA: TGTGCCAGCAGCTTTCTTGCAGCCATAAACTATGGCTACACCTTC.

This clonotype has more than one count but fewer than ten. A much larger clone differs by one base, so this may be a read error. This sequence joins TRBV7-7 and TRBJ2-3; D gene ambiguous. The CDR3 extends over 13 amino acids. Trimming took off 2 bases at V and 2 bases at J, with 5 bases between the two ends. Germline-derived CDR1 and CDR2 are SSHAT and FNYEAQ (reference sequence). The CDR3 region is CASSLFLTDTQYF. The DNA of the CDR3 is TGTGCCAGCAGCTTATTCCTCACAGATACGCAGTATTTT. Full variable domain (missing parts from reference TRBV7-7 and TRBJ2-3): GAGVSQSPRYKVTKRGQDVTLRCDPISSHATLYWYQQALGQGPEFLTYFNYEAQPDKSGLPSDRFSAERPEGSISTLTIQRTEQRDSAMYRCASSLFLTDTQYFGPGTRLTVL.

The chain joins TRBV20-1 to TRBJ2-1; D remains ambiguous. CDR1 is DFQATT and CDR2 is SNEGSKA in the germline V gene (reference sequence). The CDR3 covers 12 residues. Trimming cost V 6 bases and J 8 bases, with 14 bases left between them. Here the CDR3 DNA reads TGCAGTGCCACTTTGATCGCGGATGAGCAGTTCTTC. Translated, it gives CSATLIADEQFF.

This clonotype was detected many times. The rearrangement uses TRBV19 and TRBJ1-4; a weak D match, TRBD1 (6 bases). Germline lookup yields CDR1 LNHDA and CDR2 SQIVND (reference sequence). V was clipped by 7 bases and J by 4 bases, with 19 bases between them. This CDR3 contains 16 residues. The CDR3 DNA reads TGTGCCAGTACCCTTGACGGACAGTACGGTAATGAAAAACTGTTTTTT. Amino acid sequence: CASTLDGQYGNEKLFF.

This clonotype was detected a few times. The J gene is TRBJ2-2, the V gene TRBV5-1, with TRBD2 matching 11 bases. Trimming took 0 bases from V and 1 from J; bases not matched to a gene: 2. There are 17 residues in the CDR3. CDR1 and CDR2 from the germline V gene are SGHRS and YFSETQ. CDR3: CASSLGLAGQNTGELFF. The CDR3 nucleotides are TGCGCCAGCAGCTTGGGACTAGCGGGGCAGAACACCGGGGAGCTGTTTTTT.

In its sample, this clonotype was seen many times. Here the CDR3 DNA reads TGTGCCAGCAGCCATTTACCAGCGGGAGTTTACGAGCAGTACTTC. It codes for CASSHLPAGVYEQYF. This rearrangement joins TRBV3-1 to TRBJ2-7; 8 nucleotides align to TRBD2. The CDR3 runs 15 residues. CDR1 LGHDT and CDR2 YNNKEL come from the germline V gene (reference sequence). Trimming at V came to 3 bases and at J to 4 bases, leaving 8 bases not matched to a gene.

The V and J genes are TRBV28 and TRBJ2-2, with 13 bases aligning to TRBD2. There are 17 residues in the CDR3. Germline V gene lookup returns CDR1 MDHEN and CDR2 SYDVKM. V trimming: 3 bases; J trimming: 7 bases; junction bases outside the gene matches: 8. The CDR3 DNA follows: TGTGCCAGCAGTTTGGAGGGACTAGCGGGATCTATCGGGGAGCTGTTTTTT. Translated: CASSLEGLAGSIGELFF.

This clonotype has only a few counts. The gene calls are TRBV7-9 and TRBJ1-1, with D hard to call. Trimming removed 1 base at V and 8 bases at J, with 8 bases between. This CDR3 region has 12 residues. Germline loops: CDR1 SEHNR, CDR2 FQNEAQ (reference sequence). The CDR3 region has the DNA TGTGCCAGCAGCTTAGAGGTTTCCGAAGCTTTCTTT. Translated, it gives CASSLEVSEAFF.

The V and J genes are TRBV4-1 and TRBJ2-2; tentatively, D is TRBD2 (6 bases). The CDR3 consists of 14 residues. Germline V lookup: CDR1 MGHRA, CDR2 YSYEKL. The V end lost 3 bases, the J end lost 6 bases, and 11 bases lay between the germline ends. The DNA of the CDR3 is TGCGCCAGCAGCCAGGTGGGGACTCCCGGGGAGCTGTTTTTT. It is translated as CASSQVGTPGELFF.

The V call is TRBV9, the J call TRBJ2-1; D not certain. Germline V lookup: CDR1 SGDLS, CDR2 YYNGEE. Trimming removed 0 bases from V and 2 bases from J, with 9 bases in between. The CDR3 has 15 residues. The CDR3 DNA reads as TGTGCCAGCAGCGTAGGATCACAAGCCTACAATGAGCAGTTCTTC. It translates to CASSVGSQAYNEQFF. Full variable domain (remainder filled in from reference TRBV9 and TRBJ2-1): DSGVTQTPKHLITATGQRVTLRCSPRSGDLSVYWYQQSLDQGLQFLIQYYNGEERAKGNILERFSAQQFPDLHSELNLSSLELGDSALYFCASSVGSQAYNEQFFGPGTRLTVL.

This clonotype was counted ten times or more. The chain recombines TRBV12-3 or TRBV12-4 with TRBJ2-1, with 12 positions matching TRBD2. V lost 7 bases to trimming and J lost 6 bases; unmatched junction nucleotides: 4. The CDR3 runs to 14 residues. CDR3 in DNA: TGTGCCAGCACCCTAGCGGGAGGGGCCAATGAGCAGTTCTTC. The encoded protein is CASTLAGGANEQFF.